The 18 T cell receptor beta chains reported below all come from one sample, sequenced in a study of identifying expanded T cells in peripheral blood. This table comes from immunoSEQ multiplex PCR, and its TCRdb copy is limited to in-frame clones, with some not included. The repertoire holds 75,000 to 95,000 clones, with 85% as singletons. The sample taken for sequencing was blood. The receptors derive from a person aged 18-70 years in good health.

A remark on this clone: The same CDR3 arises from other DNA sequences in this sample as well. This rearrangement joins TRBV30 to TRBJ1-1; D perhaps matches TRBD1 (5 bases). This CDR3 spans 11 amino acids. Germline assignment: CDR1 GTSNPN and CDR2 SVGIG (reference sequence). V lost 0 bases and J lost 8, with 7 bases in between. The CDR3 loop is CAWSVGGEAFF. Written as DNA, the CDR3 is TGTGCCTGGAGTGTGGGGGGAGAAGCTTTCTTT.

This clone was seen a few times. The chain joins TRBV6-5 to TRBJ1-5, with D perhaps matching TRBD1 (6 bases). This CDR3 has 15 residues. Deletions cut 5 bases from V and 2 bases from J, with 13 bases between. The germline V gene has CDR1 MNHEY and CDR2 SVGAGI. CDR3: CASSPRGRGNQPQHF. CDR3 coding DNA: TGTGCCAGCAGTCCCCGGGGGCGAGGCAATCAGCCCCAGCATTTT.

In this sample, this clone turned up a few times. The chain recombines TRBV7-3 with TRBJ2-7; TRBD1 matches 12 bases. Germline values: CDR1 SGHTA, CDR2 FQGTGA. V shed 3 bases, J shed 9 bases, and the junction held 6 bases outside the gene matches. The CDR3 extends over 14 amino acids. The CDR3 sequence is CASSLMGQGARQYF. In nucleotides, the CDR3 is TGTGCCAGCAGCTTGATGGGACAGGGGGCTAGGCAGTACTTC.

The V call is TRBV5-4, the J call TRBJ2-2; maybe TRBD1 (5 bases). Per the germline V gene, CDR1 is SGHNT and CDR2 is YYREEE (reference sequence). The CDR3 totals 14 residues. V was trimmed by 3 bases and J by 4 bases, leaving 10 bases between them. The chain's CDR3 is CASSSFQGTGELFF. The CDR3 region has the DNA TGTGCCAGCAGCTCGTTCCAGGGCACCGGGGAGCTGTTTTTT.

The CDR3 DNA is TGCGCCAGCAGCCTTGGACCGGGCCCGAACACCGGGGAGCTGTTTTTT. This sequence encodes CASSLGPGPNTGELFF. The chain carries TRBV4-3 and TRBJ2-2; D unclear. The V gene lost 4 bases and the J gene lost 0 bases, with 12 bases spanning the gap. The CDR3 consists of 16 residues. Germline lookup yields CDR1 LGHNA and CDR2 YSLEER.

This chain links TRBV19 with TRBJ1-6; 11 bases agree with TRBD1. Germline trimming cut 10 bases from V and 1 base from J; bases unmatched to any gene: 12. Germline V gene sequence: CDR1 LNHDA, CDR2 SQIVND (reference sequence). The CDR3 is 18 amino acids. The CDR3 protein is CATRDRGSAWSYNSPLHF. CDR3 bases: TGTGCCACCCGGGACAGGGGGTCAGCTTGGTCCTATAATTCACCCCTCCACTTT.

The chain links TRBV11-3 to TRBJ1-1; D might be TRBD1 (5 bases). Germline CDR1 and CDR2: SGHNT and YENEEA. This CDR3 spans 14 amino acids. Trimming took 2 bases from V and 10 from J, leaving 17 bases between them. CDR3 bases: TGTGCCAGCAGCTTATCCGGGGCCCTTAGGGGAGCTTTCTTT. Residues: CASSLSGALRGAFF.

The chain links TRBV5-6 to TRBJ1-1, with D possibly TRBD1 on 6 matching bases. The ends were cut back, 2 bases at V and 4 bases at J, with 15 bases in the middle. Germline V gives CDR1 SGHDT, CDR2 YYEEEE. CDR3 length equals 15 residues. This CDR3 reads CASSFRNQGGTEAFF. For the CDR3, the DNA is TGTGCCAGCAGCTTTAGGAACCAAGGGGGCACTGAAGCTTTCTTT.

The chain recombines TRBV2 with TRBJ2-7, with D unresolved. The V gene lost 7 bases and the J gene lost 6 bases, with 13 bases spanning the gap. This CDR3 region has 12 residues. CDR1 and CDR2 (germline): SNHLY, FYNNEI. The CDR3 DNA is TGTGCCAGCATTCCCGACGGGTCCGAGCAGTACTTC. Protein sequence: CASIPDGSEQYF.

The rearrangement links TRBV27 to TRBJ2-3; 7 bases fit TRBD1. V was pared by 6 bases and J by 3 bases, with 3 bases of the junction left unmatched. Germline CDR1 MNHEY, CDR2 SMNVEV (reference sequence). CDR3 size: 13 residues. DNA of the CDR3: TGTGCCAGCAGGAGACAGGGAACAGATACGCAGTATTTT. Translated, it gives CASRRQGTDTQYF.

This clone is a singleton in its sample. The chain links TRBV7-9 to TRBJ1-1; weak D call: TRBD1 (6 bases). Trimming cost V 6 bases and J 4 bases, with 12 bases left between them. Germline loops: CDR1 SEHNR, CDR2 FQNEAQ (reference sequence). The CDR3 extends over 13 amino acids. The CDR3, as DNA: TGTGCCAGCAGTGCTCAAGGGGGCACTGAAGCTTTCTTT. This sequence encodes CASSAQGGTEAFF.

The chain carries TRBV5-6 and TRBJ2-7; the D is unclear. Germline assignment: CDR1 SGHDT and CDR2 YYEEEE. The CDR3 has 14 amino acids. Trimming shortened V by 5 bases and J by 3 bases, and 15 bases separated the two germline ends. The CDR3 DNA is TGTGCCAGCAGGCCGAAGGAGCTTCGCTACGAGCAGTACTTC. Its translation: CASRPKELRYEQYF.

The chain is built from TRBV7-9 and TRBJ1-3; D is possibly TRBD1 (5 bases). Germline V gene sequence: CDR1 SEHNR, CDR2 FQNEAQ (reference sequence). This CDR3 is 15 amino acids long. The V gene lost 1 base and the J gene lost 1 base, with 8 bases spanning the gap. The CDR3 DNA sequence: TGTGCCAGCAGCTTAGTAGGGGATTCTGGAAACACCATATATTTT. Translating gives CASSLVGDSGNTIYF.

This chain joins TRBV4-1 and TRBJ1-1; maybe TRBD1 (5 bases). The CDR3 runs to 17 residues. Germline CDR1 MGHRA, CDR2 YSYEKL. Trimming shortened V by 0 bases and J by 0 bases, and 14 bases separated the two germline ends. The CDR3 nucleotides are TGCGCCAGCAGCCAAGAAAACCCGGGGCGGATGAACACTGAAGCTTTCTTT. Protein: CASSQENPGRMNTEAFF.

J is TRBJ1-2 and V is TRBV19; D perhaps matches TRBD1 (5 bases). The CDR3 has 17 residues. The germline gives CDR1 LNHDA, CDR2 SQIVND (reference sequence). The V and J ends lost 0 bases and 6 bases respectively, with 20 bases between them. CDR3 sequence (DNA): TGTGCCAGTAGTATAGATTCAGGGTGGGACCTCTACGATGGCTACACCTTC. Protein product: CASSIDSGWDLYDGYTF.

V is TRBV7-9 and J is TRBJ2-5; possible D gene TRBD2, 5 bases. The V gene lost 5 bases and the J gene lost 0 bases, with 19 bases spanning the gap. The CDR3 is 17 amino acids. Looked up from germline, CDR1 is SEHNR and CDR2 is FQNEAQ (reference sequence). This CDR3 is CASSMHRGSQYQETQYF. CDR3 DNA: TGTGCCAGCAGCATGCATCGAGGGTCCCAGTACCAAGAGACCCAGTACTTC.

The V gene is TRBV7-9, the J gene TRBJ1-3; the match to TRBD1 covers 7 bases. CDR3 size: 15 residues. V lost 4 bases to trimming and J lost 7 bases; unmatched junction nucleotides: 10. Germline V gene sequence: CDR1 SEHNR, CDR2 FQNEAQ (reference sequence). The CDR3 nucleotides read TGTGCCAGCAGCTCCCGGACAGGTTGGGCGAACACCATATATTTT. It translates to CASSSRTGWANTIYF.

This chain uses TRBV4-3 with TRBJ1-4; unclear D gene. This CDR3 spans 15 amino acids. Germline CDR1 LGHNA, CDR2 YSLEER. Trimming pared 1 base from V and 4 bases from J, leaving 10 bases between. The CDR3: CASSQGQSLNEKLFF. Written as DNA, the CDR3 is TGCGCCAGCAGCCAAGGGCAGTCACTTAATGAAAAACTGTTTTTT.